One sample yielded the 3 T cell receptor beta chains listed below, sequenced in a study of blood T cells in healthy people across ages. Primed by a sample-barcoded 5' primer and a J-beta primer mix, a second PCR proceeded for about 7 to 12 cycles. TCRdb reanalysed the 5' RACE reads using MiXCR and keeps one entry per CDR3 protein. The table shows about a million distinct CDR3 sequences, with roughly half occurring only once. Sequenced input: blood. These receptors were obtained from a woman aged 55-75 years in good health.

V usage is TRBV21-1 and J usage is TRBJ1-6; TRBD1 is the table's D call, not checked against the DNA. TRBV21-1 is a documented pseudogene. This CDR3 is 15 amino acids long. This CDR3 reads CASSKGQGGNSPLHF. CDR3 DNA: TGTGCCAGCAGCAAGGGACAGGGCGGCAATTCACCCCTCCACTTT.

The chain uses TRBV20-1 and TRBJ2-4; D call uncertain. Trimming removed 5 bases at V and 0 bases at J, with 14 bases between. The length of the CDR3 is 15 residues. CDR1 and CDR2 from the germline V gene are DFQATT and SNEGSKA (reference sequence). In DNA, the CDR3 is TGCAGTGCTCAGAGAGACCCCCTAGCCAAAAACATTCAGTACTTC. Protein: CSAQRDPLAKNIQYF.

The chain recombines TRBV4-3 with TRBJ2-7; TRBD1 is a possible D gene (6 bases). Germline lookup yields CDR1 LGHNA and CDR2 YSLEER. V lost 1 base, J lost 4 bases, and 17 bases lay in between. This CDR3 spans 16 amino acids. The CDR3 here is CASSQARQGMGYEQYF. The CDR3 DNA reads TGCGCCAGCAGCCAAGCAAGGCAGGGGATGGGTTACGAGCAGTACTTC.